The 5 T cell receptor beta chains below come from one sample, sequenced in a study of shared clonotypes between healthy human individuals. Measured with immunoSEQ multiplex PCR; TCRdb has only the in-frame clones, and not every one. Of some 500,000 clones in the sample, about 96% were seen once. Input material: naive CD4+ T cells sorted from blood. Subset noted: CD45RA+ positively selected. These receptors all come from a woman aged 25-40 years in good health.

The chain combines TRBV2 with TRBJ2-2; D is ambiguous. Trimming cost V 5 bases and J 2 bases, with 12 bases left between them. The CDR3 consists of 15 residues. CDR1 is SNHLY, CDR2 FYNNEI, per germline. The CDR3 DNA follows: TGTGCCAGCAGTCCCGATGGATTAAACACCGGGGAGCTGTTTTTT. It is translated as CASSPDGLNTGELFF.

The J gene is TRBJ2-6, the V gene TRBV5-1; TRBD1 aligns across 10 bases. The junction had 5 bases not matched to a gene; V was cut back by 0 bases and J by 2 bases. This CDR3 comprises 18 residues. In germline, CDR1 is SGHRS, CDR2 YFSETQ. The DNA for the CDR3 is TGCGCCAGCAGCTTGGTGGGGGACAGGGGACCTGGGGCCAACGTCCTGACTTTC. Its protein is CASSLVGDRGPGANVLTF. Full variable domain (missing parts from reference TRBV5-1 and TRBJ2-6): KAGVTQTPRYLIKTRGQQVTLSCSPISGHRSVSWYQQTPGQGLQFLFEYFSETQRNKGNFPGRFSGRQFSNSRSEMNVSTLELGDSALYLCASSLVGDRGPGANVLTFGAGSRLTVL.

The CDR3 DNA sequence: TGCGCCAGCAGCTTCACCGGGACAGGGGGATCCGAAAAACTGTTTTTT. It specifies CASSFTGTGGSEKLFF. The rearrangement joins TRBV5-1 to TRBJ1-4; 11 bases fit TRBD1. Germline CDR1 reads SGHRS; CDR2 reads YFSETQ. J gave up 8 bases and V 2 bases, and 8 bases lay outside the gene matches. The CDR3 has 16 residues.

The chain couples TRBV30 to TRBJ2-5; D may be TRBD1 or TRBD2 (5 bases each). The length of the CDR3 is 12 residues. Germline V gene data show CDR1 as GTSNPN and CDR2 as SVGIG (reference sequence). Deletions cut 2 bases from V and 11 bases from J, with 15 bases between. The CDR3 coding sequence is TGTGCCTGGAGTAGTAATCTGGGGGAGCAGTACTTC. It specifies CAWSSNLGEQYF.

The CDR3 here is CASSFHSGHLYEQYF. Written as DNA, the CDR3 is TGTGCCAGCAGCTTCCATTCGGGACACCTCTACGAGCAGTACTTC. This sequence joins TRBV7-2 and TRBJ2-7; maybe TRBD1 (6 bases). The germline V gene encodes CDR1 SGHTA and CDR2 FQGNSA. The ends were cut back, 3 bases at V and 3 bases at J, with 15 bases in the middle. The CDR3 is 15 amino acids. Full variable domain (missing parts from reference TRBV7-2 and TRBJ2-7): GAGVSQSPSNKVTEKGKDVELRCDPISGHTALYWYRQSLGQGLEFLIYFQGNSAPDKSGLPSDRFSAERTGGSVSTLTIQRTQQEDSAVYLCASSFHSGHLYEQYFGPGTRLTVT.